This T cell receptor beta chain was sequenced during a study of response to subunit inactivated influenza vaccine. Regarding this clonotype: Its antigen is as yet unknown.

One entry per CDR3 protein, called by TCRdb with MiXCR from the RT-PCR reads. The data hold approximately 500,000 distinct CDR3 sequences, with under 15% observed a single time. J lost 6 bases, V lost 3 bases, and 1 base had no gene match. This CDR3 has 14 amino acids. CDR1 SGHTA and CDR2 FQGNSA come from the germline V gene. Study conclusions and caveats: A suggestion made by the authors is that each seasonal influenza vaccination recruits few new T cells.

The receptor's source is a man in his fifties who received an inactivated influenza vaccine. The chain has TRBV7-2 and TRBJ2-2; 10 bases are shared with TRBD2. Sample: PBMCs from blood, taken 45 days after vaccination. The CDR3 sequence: CASSLSGRAGELFF. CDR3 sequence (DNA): TGTGCCAGCAGCTTGAGCGGGAGGGCCGGGGAGCTGTTTTTT.